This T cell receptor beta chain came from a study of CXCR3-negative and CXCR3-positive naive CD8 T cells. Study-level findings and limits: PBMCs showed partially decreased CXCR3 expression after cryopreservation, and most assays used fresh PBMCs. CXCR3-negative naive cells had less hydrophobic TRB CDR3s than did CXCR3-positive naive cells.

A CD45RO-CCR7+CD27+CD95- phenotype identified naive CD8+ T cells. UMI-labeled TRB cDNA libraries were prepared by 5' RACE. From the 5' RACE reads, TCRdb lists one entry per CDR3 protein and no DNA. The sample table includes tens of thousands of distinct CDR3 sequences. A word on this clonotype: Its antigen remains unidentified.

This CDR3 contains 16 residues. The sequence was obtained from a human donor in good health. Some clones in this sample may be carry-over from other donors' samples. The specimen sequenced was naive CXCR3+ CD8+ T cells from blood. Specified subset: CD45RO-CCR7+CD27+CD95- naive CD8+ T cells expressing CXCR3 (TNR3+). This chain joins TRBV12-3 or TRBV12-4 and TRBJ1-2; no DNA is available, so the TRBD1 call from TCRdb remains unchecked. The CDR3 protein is CASNPVGVDEYYGYTF.